The present T cell receptor (beta chain) was sequenced within a study of T cell responses to AZD1222 COVID-19 vaccine. Points on this clone: Its antigen is unknown.

Overall study findings and caveats: After the peak T cell response, and only then, were repertoires sampled.

The method was immunoSEQ multiplex PCR; TCRdb's version includes in-frame clones alone and lacks a portion of them. The table includes 130,000 or so clones, roughly 90% detected once. The CDR3 runs to 16 residues. After removal of 3 bases from V and 1 base from J, the junction contained 5 bases not matched to a gene. The germline V gene has CDR1 WSHSY and CDR2 SAAADI. This TCR came from an adult who received the MenACWY meningococcal vaccine as a control. The V gene is TRBV10-2, the J gene TRBJ1-5; the match to TRBD1 covers 8 bases. The specimen comprised peripheral blood, sampled 28 days after the second dose of the MenACWY control vaccine. CDR3 in amino acids: CASSDATGGSNQPQHF. The CDR3, as DNA: TGCGCCAGCAGTGACGCAACAGGGGGGAGCAATCAGCCCCAGCATTTT.